These 7 T cell receptor beta chains originate from one sample sequenced in a study of metastatic and nonmetastatic thyroid tumors. TCRdb re-called clones via MiXCR from the PCR reads. The sample shows under 25,000 clones, about 16% of them seen only once. Among the patients, none had received any treatment before thyroid surgery. The source material was blood. Receptors originate from a female donor with papillary thyroid cancer or a benign thyroid nodule (not recorded which). Some clones in this sample may be carry-over from other donors' samples.

This clone appeared many times. V is TRBV19 and J is TRBJ2-2, with D perhaps TRBD2 (5 bases). Deletions cut 1 base from V and 3 bases from J, with 9 bases between. In germline, CDR1 is LNHDA, CDR2 SQIVND (reference sequence). This CDR3 region has 15 residues. The CDR3 DNA follows: TGTGCCAGTAGTATAGGGACTGGACACACCGGGGAGCTGTTTTTT. Protein product: CASSIGTGHTGELFF. Drawing the rest from reference TRBV19 and TRBJ2-2, the complete variable domain is DGGITQSPKYLFRKEGQNVTLSCEQNLNHDAMYWYRQDPGQGLRLIYYSQIVNDFQKGDIAEGYSVSREKKESFPLTVTSAQKNPTAFYLCASSIGTGHTGELFFGEGSRLTVL.

This clone was observed at least ten times. The chain carries TRBV12-3 or TRBV12-4 and TRBJ1-6, with D tentatively TRBD1 (5 bases). CDR3 length: 14 amino acids. The ends were cut back, 6 bases at V and 6 bases at J, with 12 bases in the middle. CDR3 sequence (DNA): TGTGCCAGCAGCCCCGGGAGGGGTAATTCACCCCTCCACTTT. Translating it yields CASSPGRGNSPLHF.

The chain is built from TRBV19 and TRBJ1-5; 10 nucleotides line up with TRBD1. The germline V gene has CDR1 LNHDA and CDR2 SQIVND (reference sequence). This CDR3 comprises 15 residues. The J segment lost 7 bases and the V segment lost 5 bases, leaving 8 bases of the junction unmatched. As DNA, the CDR3 is TGTGCCAGTAGTCCAGAGGGGACAGGGGTACAGCCCCAGCATTTT. It yields the protein CASSPEGTGVQPQHF.

The sample holds a few counts of this clone. The CDR3 is CASSYTGSSGNTIYF. In nucleotides, the CDR3 is TGTGCCAGCAGTTACACCGGATCCTCTGGAAACACCATATATTTT. The chain carries TRBV6-2 or TRBV6-3 and TRBJ1-3; no clear D. Germline-derived CDR1 and CDR2 are MNHEY and SVGEGT. This CDR3 spans 15 amino acids. The ends were cut back, 2 bases at V and 0 bases at J, with 8 bases in the middle.

The table lists this clone with many counts. The chain recombines TRBV5-1 with TRBJ2-7, with D hard to call. Between the trimmed V and J ends, which lost 4 bases and 0 bases, there was a span of 5 bases. Germline-derived CDR1 and CDR2 are SGHRS and YFSETQ. This CDR3 has 12 residues. CDR3 residues: CASSGDSYEQYF. The DNA of the CDR3 is TGCGCCAGCAGCGGAGACTCCTACGAGCAGTACTTC. Drawing the rest from reference TRBV5-1 and TRBJ2-7, the complete variable domain is KAGVTQTPRYLIKTRGQQVTLSCSPISGHRSVSWYQQTPGQGLQFLFEYFSETQRNKGNFPGRFSGRQFSNSRSEMNVSTLELGDSALYLCASSGDSYEQYFGPGTRLTVT.

This clone showed up many times. The genes are TRBV27 and TRBJ1-4; possible D gene TRBD1, 6 bases. CDR1 and CDR2 from the germline V gene are MNHEY and SMNVEV (reference sequence). Trimming took off 1 base at V and 7 bases at J, with 16 bases between the two ends. CDR3 size: 16 residues. The CDR3 nucleotides read TGTGCCAGCAGTTTATTCTCCGGGGGGGCAAGTGAAAAACTGTTTTTT. Encoded protein: CASSLFSGGASEKLFF.

This clone came up a few times. Just one base apart from a much larger clone, this may be a read error. This specimen includes other DNA sequences encoding the same CDR3. The chain carries TRBV10-3 and TRBJ2-1; 8 nucleotides match TRBD1. Germline V gives CDR1 ENHRY, CDR2 SYGVKD. V was clipped by 6 bases and J by 9 bases; unmatched bases: 16. CDR3 length equals 16 residues. CDR3 sequence: CAISEPDQGAPSEQFF. In DNA, the CDR3 is TGTGCCATCAGCGAGCCCGACCAGGGGGCCCCCAGTGAGCAGTTCTTC.